The rows below give T cell receptor beta chains drawn from one sample of a study of CD8 T cells in ankylosing spondylitis. TCRdb re-analysed the 5' RACE reads in MiXCR, keeping a single row per CDR3 protein. The sample records approximately 100,000 distinct CDR3 sequences, approximately 25% being singletons. What was sequenced was synovial fluid, either unsorted or a sorted T cell fraction (not recorded which). The receptors were sampled from a male donor with ankylosing spondylitis. The CDR3 runs from the conserved cysteine through the conserved F or W. Each record gives: D gene, clone size, J gene, V gene, CDR3 protein, CDR3 DNA. D genes are given only for firm matches. Clone size is not always given. Where it is, it says once, few, many or a class for expanded clones.

>.|few|TRBJ2-3|TRBV29-1
CSTRGGSDTQYF
TGCAGCACCCGTGGGGGCTCGGATACGCAGTATTTT
>.|.|TRBJ1-2|TRBV6-1
CASEWRDGYTF
TGTGCCAGCGAATGGCGGGATGGCTACACCTTC
>TRBD2|few|TRBJ2-1|TRBV24-1
CATSIGTSGRVGEQFF
TGTGCCACCAGTATAGGGACTAGCGGGAGGGTGGGTGAGCAGTTCTTC
>.|.|TRBJ2-3|TRBV25-1
CASSEWATVGTSTDTQYF
TGTGCCAGCAGTGAATGGGCTACAGTGGGGACTAGCACAGATACGCAGTATTTT
>TRBD2|few|TRBJ2-5|TRBV20-1
CSASREDGETQYF
TGCAGTGCTTCCCGGGAGGACGGAGAGACCCAGTACTTC
>.|.|TRBJ1-2|TRBV16
CASSQSSEAAYTF
TGTGCCAGCAGCCAATCCTCAGAGGCAGCCTACACCTTC
>.|.|TRBJ2-2|TRBV20-1
CSARRTALGELFF
TGCAGTGCTAGGCGGACAGCTCTCGGGGAGCTGTTTTTT
>.|few|TRBJ2-1|TRBV12-3/TRBV12-4
CASSLAGGRNNEQFF
TGTGCCAGCAGTTTAGCGGGAGGTCGAAACAATGAGCAGTTCTTC
>.|.|TRBJ2-2|TRBV5-3
CARSLLTGGNTGELFF
TGTGCCAGGAGCTTGTTGACGGGTGGGAACACCGGGGAGCTGTTTTTT
>TRBD2|few|TRBJ2-3|TRBV6-4
CASRRLAGEDTQYF
TGTGCCAGTCGGAGACTAGCGGGAGAAGATACGCAGTATTTT
>.|many|TRBJ1-1|TRBV5-1
CASSFAGNTEAFF
TGCGCCAGCAGCTTTGCCGGGAACACTGAAGCTTTCTTT
>.|.|TRBJ2-2|TRBV6-1
CASSASGSGELFF
TGTGCCAGCAGCGCTTCAGGGTCCGGGGAGCTGTTTTTT
>TRBD1|few|TRBJ1-2|TRBV5-5
CASSLEQGPYGYTF
TGTGCCAGCAGCTTGGAACAGGGGCCTTATGGCTACACCTTC
>.|.|TRBJ1-5|TRBV5-1
CASSVGHPMEPQHF
TGCGCCAGCAGCGTGGGACATCCCATGGAGCCCCAGCATTTT
>TRBD2|.|TRBJ2-5|TRBV7-6
CASSLVPSGETQYF
TGTGCCAGCAGCTTAGTCCCTAGCGGAGAGACCCAGTACTTC
>.|few|TRBJ2-5|TRBV5-1
CASSLSQQETQYF
TGCGCCAGCAGCCTGTCACAGCAAGAGACCCAGTACTTC
>TRBD2|.|TRBJ2-1|TRBV29-1
CSVRLAETTLSFFNEQFF
TGCAGCGTAAGACTAGCGGAAACGACACTCTCTTTTTTCAATGAGCAGTTCTTC
>TRBD1|few|TRBJ1-1|TRBV10-3
CAISEPLGQASEAFF
TGTGCCATCAGTGAGCCCCTGGGACAGGCCTCTGAAGCTTTCTTT
>.|.|TRBJ2-7|TRBV11-1
CASSPGLQIGYEQYF
TGTGCCAGCAGCCCGGGACTGCAAATCGGCTACGAGCAGTACTTC
>.|.|TRBJ1-1|TRBV7-2
CASSSVRASRDTEAFF
TGTGCCAGCAGCTCTGTCCGGGCCTCTCGGGATACTGAAGCTTTCTTT
>.|.|TRBJ2-1|TRBV5-1
CASSLVDGTYNEQFF
TGCGCCAGCAGCTTGGTCGACGGAACCTACAATGAGCAGTTCTTC
>.|few|TRBJ1-4|TRBV24-1
CATSDTGGGEKLFF
TGTGCCACCAGTGATACGGGGGGAGGTGAAAAACTGTTTTTT
>.|.|TRBJ2-1|TRBV3-1
CASSQVHGYDEQFF
TGTGCCAGCAGCCAAGTTCACGGCTACGATGAGCAGTTCTTC
>.|few|TRBJ2-3|TRBV11-3
CASSQTRGTDTQYF
TGTGCCAGCAGCCAGACCCGGGGCACAGATACGCAGTATTTT
>.|few|TRBJ2-5|TRBV7-9
CASISQPQETQYF
TGTGCCAGCATCTCACAGCCGCAAGAGACCCAGTACTTC
>TRBD1|.|TRBJ2-7|TRBV20-1
CSAPRDRVGASYEQYF
TGCAGTGCTCCCCGGGACAGGGTAGGCGCCTCCTACGAGCAGTACTTC
>.|.|TRBJ1-1|TRBV20-1
CSARAGIPLNTEAFF
TGCAGTGCTAGAGCAGGAATCCCCTTGAACACTGAAGCTTTCTTT
>.|.|TRBJ1-2|TRBV10-3
CAIRQENYGYTF
TGTGCCATCAGACAGGAGAACTATGGCTACACCTTC
>TRBD2|.|TRBJ2-1|TRBV7-2
CASSRSGSRSPALRSYNEQFF
TGTGCCAGCAGCCGTAGCGGGAGCAGATCCCCAGCATTGCGATCCTACAATGAGCAGTTCTTC
>.|.|TRBJ1-1|TRBV7-9
CASSLAGVKGTEAFF
TGTGCCAGCAGCCTTGCGGGGGTCAAGGGGACTGAAGCTTTCTTT
>TRBD1|once|TRBJ1-4|TRBV12-3/TRBV12-4
CASSSPGQEKLFF
TGTGCCAGCAGTTCACCGGGACAGGAAAAACTGTTTTTT
>TRBD2|.|TRBJ2-1|TRBV13
CASSPGTSGSQEQFF
TGTGCCAGCAGCCCCGGGACTAGCGGGAGTCAGGAGCAGTTCTTC
>TRBD2|.|TRBJ2-5|TRBV5-5
CASSLGGRIQETQYF
TGTGCCAGCAGCTTGGGCGGGAGGATCCAAGAGACCCAGTACTTC
>.|.|TRBJ1-1|TRBV5-1
CASEGVGTEAFF
TGCGCCAGTGAAGGTGTTGGTACTGAAGCTTTCTTT
>TRBD1|many|TRBJ2-1|TRBV4-1
CASSQEVGQGGHNEQFF
TGCGCCAGCAGTCAAGAGGTTGGACAGGGAGGCCACAATGAGCAGTTCTTC
>.|.|TRBJ1-5|TRBV18
CASSPFRRNLSNQTQHF
TGTGCCAGCTCACCATTTCGGCGGAACCTTAGCAATCAGACCCAGCATTTT
>TRBD2|.|TRBJ2-5|TRBV20-1
CSAGASGSIETQYF
TGCAGTGCGGGAGCCAGCGGGAGTATTGAGACCCAGTACTTC
>.|few|TRBJ1-1|TRBV20-1
CSAPHKLGDMNTEAFF
TGCAGTGCGCCTCATAAGCTCGGCGATATGAACACTGAAGCTTTCTTT
>TRBD1|many|TRBJ2-1|TRBV7-9
CASSRKNRGRAYNEQFF
TGTGCCAGCAGCCGTAAAAACAGGGGGCGAGCCTACAATGAGCAGTTCTTC
>.|few|TRBJ1-4|TRBV20-1
CSARDGTNEKLFF
TGCAGTGCTAGAGACGGTACGAATGAAAAACTGTTTTTT
>.|.|TRBJ2-7|TRBV5-1
CASSLSQNYEQYF
TGCGCCAGCAGCTTGTCCCAGAACTACGAGCAGTACTTC
>TRBD1|.|TRBJ1-2|TRBV4-2
CASSQEWTGDYGYTF
TGTGCCAGCAGCCAGGAATGGACAGGGGACTATGGCTACACCTTC
>.|.|TRBJ1-6|TRBV5-1
CASSLNSRNSPLHF
TGCGCCAGCAGCTTGAACAGCCGGAATTCACCCCTCCACTTT
>TRBD1|.|TRBJ1-1|TRBV20-1
CSATKQGENTEAFF
TGCAGTGCTACCAAACAGGGGGAGAACACTGAAGCTTTCTTT
>.|.|TRBJ2-1|TRBV20-1
CSARDFGYGGGNFGVGYEQFF
TGCAGTGCTAGAGATTTCGGTTATGGTGGCGGGAACTTTGGGGTGGGATACGAGCAGTTCTTC
>.|.|TRBJ2-7|TRBV12-3/TRBV12-4
CASSFGQAPYEQYF
TGTGCCAGCAGTTTCGGTCAGGCACCCTACGAGCAGTACTTC
>.|.|TRBJ2-1|TRBV29-1
CSVVPPQGGSEQFF
TGCAGCGTTGTCCCCCCACAGGGAGGGAGTGAGCAGTTCTTC
>.|.|TRBJ1-3|TRBV5-1
CASSLALGATIYF
TGCGCCAGCAGCTTGGCCCTCGGCGCCACCATATATTTT